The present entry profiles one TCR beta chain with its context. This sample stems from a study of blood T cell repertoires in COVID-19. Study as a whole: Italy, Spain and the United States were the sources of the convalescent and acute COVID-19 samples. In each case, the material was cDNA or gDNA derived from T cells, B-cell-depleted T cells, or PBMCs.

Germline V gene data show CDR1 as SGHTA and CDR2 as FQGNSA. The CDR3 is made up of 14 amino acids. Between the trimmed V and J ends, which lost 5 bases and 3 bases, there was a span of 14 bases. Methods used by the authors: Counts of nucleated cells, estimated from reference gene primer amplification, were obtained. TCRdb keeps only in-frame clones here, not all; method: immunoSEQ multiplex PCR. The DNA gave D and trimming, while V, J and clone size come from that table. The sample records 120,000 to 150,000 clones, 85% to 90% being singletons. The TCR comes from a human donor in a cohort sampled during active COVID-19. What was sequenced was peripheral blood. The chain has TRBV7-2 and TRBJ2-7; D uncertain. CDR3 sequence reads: CASSVGTQIYEQYF. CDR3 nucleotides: TGTGCCAGCAGCGTCGGAACACAGATCTACGAGCAGTACTTC.